This T cell receptor beta chain was sequenced for a study of blood T cell repertoires in COVID-19. The protocol was immunoSEQ multiplex PCR, while the TCRdb copy is restricted to in-frame clones and leaves out a portion. Of some 160,000 clones detected, approximately 90% appear once; the ten largest clones hold approximately 4.6%. Germline CDR1 reads LNHDA; CDR2 reads SQIVND (reference sequence). The CDR3 loop spans 15 amino acids. Unmatched junction bases numbered 10, after V lost 2 bases and J lost 9 bases. The specimen sequenced was peripheral blood. The chain combines TRBV19 with TRBJ2-1, with 7 bases identical to TRBD2. This clonotype was sampled from a man between 18 and 35 years old with COVID-19, enrolled during active disease. CDR3 nucleotides: TGTGCCAGTAGTATATCTAGCGGTCTCGGGGCTGAGCAGTTCTTC. It is translated as CASSISSGLGAEQFF.